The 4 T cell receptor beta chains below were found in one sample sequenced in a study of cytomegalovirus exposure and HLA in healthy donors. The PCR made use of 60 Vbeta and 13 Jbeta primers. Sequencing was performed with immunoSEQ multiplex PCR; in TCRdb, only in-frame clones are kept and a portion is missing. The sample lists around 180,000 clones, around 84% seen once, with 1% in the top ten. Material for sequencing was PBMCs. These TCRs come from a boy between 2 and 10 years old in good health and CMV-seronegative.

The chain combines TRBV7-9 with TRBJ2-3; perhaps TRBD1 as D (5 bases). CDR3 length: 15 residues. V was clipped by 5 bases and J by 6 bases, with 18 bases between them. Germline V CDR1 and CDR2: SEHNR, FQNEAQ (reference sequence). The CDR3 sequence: CASSIGPGSGDTQYF. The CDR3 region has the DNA TGTGCCAGCAGCATCGGCCCAGGGTCAGGGGATACGCAGTATTTT.

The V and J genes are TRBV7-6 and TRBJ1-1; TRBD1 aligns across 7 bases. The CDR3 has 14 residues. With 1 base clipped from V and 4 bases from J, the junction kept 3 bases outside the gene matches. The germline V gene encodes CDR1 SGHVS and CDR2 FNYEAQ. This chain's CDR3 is CASSLETGTTEAFF. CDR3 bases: TGTGCCAGCAGCTTAGAGACAGGGACCACTGAAGCTTTCTTT.

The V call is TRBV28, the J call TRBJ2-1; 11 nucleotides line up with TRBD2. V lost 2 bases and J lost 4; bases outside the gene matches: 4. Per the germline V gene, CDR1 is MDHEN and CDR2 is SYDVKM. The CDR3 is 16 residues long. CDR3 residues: CASSLGASGGYNEQFF. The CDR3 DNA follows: TGTGCCAGCAGTTTAGGGGCTAGCGGGGGGTACAATGAGCAGTTCTTC.

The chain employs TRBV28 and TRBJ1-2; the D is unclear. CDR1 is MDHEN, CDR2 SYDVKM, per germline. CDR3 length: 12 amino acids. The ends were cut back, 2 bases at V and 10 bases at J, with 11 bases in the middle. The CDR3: CASSLIRGYYTF. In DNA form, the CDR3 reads TGTGCCAGCAGTTTAATTCGGGGATACTACACCTTC.